Below are 20 T cell receptor beta chains sequenced from a single sample in a study of T cell responses to AZD1222 COVID-19 vaccine (dated by TCRdb to the early 2020s). Library creation used the immunoSEQ multiplex PCR assay. What TCRdb holds here is the immuneACCESS table cut down to in-frame rearrangements. Part of the clones is not present; checked against another copy, under half of the missing clones reflect an unresolved V gene, and the others are unexplained. For this sample the table gives fewer than 55,000 clones, of which around 91% were detected only once. About two fifths of the sample belongs to the ten largest clones. The time point label of this sample denotes: about 28 days (+/-7) after the second vaccine dose. Sequencing used peripheral blood, obtained 28 days after the second AZD1222 dose. These TCRs come from an adult who received the AZD1222 COVID-19 vaccine.

The table lists this clone with a count of one. The chain combines TRBV6-5 with TRBJ1-2, with a possible D match to TRBD1 (6 bases). Germline V gene lookup returns CDR1 MNHEY and CDR2 SVGAGI. CDR3 size: 14 residues. V lost 6 bases, J lost 2 bases, and 13 bases lay in between. This CDR3 is CASRIGGLNYGYTF. As DNA, the CDR3 is TGTGCCAGCAGGATAGGGGGACTCAACTATGGCTACACCTTC.

The V and J genes are TRBV12-5 and TRBJ1-6; D is undetermined. The germline V gene encodes CDR1 LGHNT and CDR2 FRNRAP. This CDR3 has 13 residues. V lost 6 bases and J lost 7, with 10 bases in between. The CDR3 spells CASGHNSNSPLHF. The CDR3 DNA sequence: TGTGCTAGTGGCCATAACAGCAATTCACCCCTCCACTTT.

The V call is TRBV10-1, the J call TRBJ2-7, with D perhaps matching TRBD1 or TRBD2 (5 bases each). Trimming stripped 2 bases from V and 9 bases from J, with 14 bases between. Germline V CDR1 and CDR2: WNHNN, SYGVQD (reference sequence). The CDR3 is 13 amino acids. For the CDR3, the DNA is TGCGCCAGCAGTGAGACGGGGCGAAGAGGGCAGTACTTC. Residues: CASSETGRRGQYF.

This clone was seen only once. The rearrangement joins TRBV4-3 to TRBJ1-2; D is unclear. The CDR3 is made up of 16 amino acids. Trimming pared 4 bases from V and 0 bases from J, leaving 15 bases between. Germline V gene sequence: CDR1 LGHNA, CDR2 YSLEER. CDR3 region: CASSPTTELANYGYTF. The CDR3 DNA reads TGCGCCAGCAGCCCCACAACGGAGTTAGCTAACTATGGCTACACCTTC.

V usage is TRBV7-2 and J usage is TRBJ1-6; D not certain. This CDR3 spans 16 amino acids. Per the germline V gene, CDR1 is SGHTA and CDR2 is FQGNSA. The germline V and J ends were trimmed by 1 base and 10 bases, with 17 bases remaining between them. The CDR3 coding sequence is TGTGCCAGCAGCTTAGAGGGATCTCTGGAGCAATCACCCCTCCACTTT. Its translation is CASSLEGSLEQSPLHF. Together with reference TRBV7-2 and TRBJ1-6, the CDR3 gives the full variable domain: GAGVSQSPSNKVTEKGKDVELRCDPISGHTALYWYRQSLGQGLEFLIYFQGNSAPDKSGLPSDRFSAERTGGSVSTLTIQRTQQEDSAVYLCASSLEGSLEQSPLHFGNGTRLTVT.

The chain combines TRBV10-1 with TRBJ1-3; D is undetermined. The CDR3 is 14 residues long. The V gene lost 5 bases and the J gene lost 1 base, with 9 bases spanning the gap. Germline V CDR1 and CDR2: WNHNN, SYGVQD (reference sequence). The CDR3 DNA reads as TGCGCCAGCAGTAGAAGTCAGTCTGGAAACACCATATATTTT. Amino acid sequence: CASSRSQSGNTIYF.

The chain uses TRBV12-3 or TRBV12-4 and TRBJ1-2; a weak D match, TRBD1 (6 bases). Trimming removed 5 bases at V and 8 bases at J, with 15 bases between. This CDR3 is built from 13 residues. CDR3 residues: CASSPGRGLGYTF. CDR3 DNA sequence: TGTGCCAGCAGTCCCGGGCGGGGGCTAGGCTACACCTTC.

V and J are TRBV11-2 and TRBJ2-7; the D is unclear. The V gene lost 3 bases and the J gene lost 2 bases, with 17 bases spanning the gap. Germline V lookup: CDR1 SGHAT, CDR2 FQNNGV. CDR3 size: 16 residues. CDR3 sequence reads: CASSFAGSWQAYEQYF. The CDR3 region has the DNA TGTGCCAGCAGCTTCGCAGGATCTTGGCAGGCCTACGAGCAGTACTTC.

The rearrangement uses TRBV12-3 or TRBV12-4 and TRBJ1-4; no definite D call. The germline V and J ends were trimmed by 5 bases and 6 bases, with 10 bases remaining between them. The CDR3 length is 13 residues. CDR3 region: CASSPPNDEKLFF. As DNA, the CDR3 is TGTGCCAGCAGTCCCCCGAACGATGAAAAACTGTTTTTT.

The J gene is TRBJ2-2, the V gene TRBV25-1; tentatively, D is TRBD1 (6 bases). Trimming shortened V by 4 bases and J by 4 bases, and 10 bases separated the two germline ends. The CDR3 has 14 amino acids. The germline V gene encodes CDR1 MGHDK and CDR2 SYGVNS. The CDR3, as DNA: TGTGCCAGCAGTGCAGACAGGCTCACCGGGGAGCTGTTTTTT. Translation: CASSADRLTGELFF.

This chain joins TRBV7-9 and TRBJ1-1, with 9 bases lining up with TRBD1. The CDR3 is made up of 16 amino acids. The germline gives CDR1 SEHNR, CDR2 FQNEAQ (reference sequence). V dropped 5 bases and J dropped 6; count of bases not matched to a gene: 13. As DNA, the CDR3 is TGTGCCAGCAGCCAAACTACAGGGGGCGCTCGGTCTGAAGCTTTCTTT. Its protein is CASSQTTGGARSEAFF.

The genes are TRBV11-3 and TRBJ2-1, with D perhaps matching TRBD1 (6 bases). Germline lookup yields CDR1 SGHNT and CDR2 YENEEA. The CDR3 length is 13 residues. Deletions cut 5 bases from V and 5 bases from J, with 10 bases between. CDR3 coding DNA: TGTGCCAGCAGCACGGGACAAAACAATGAGCAGTTCTTC. Translating it yields CASSTGQNNEQFF.

V usage is TRBV30 and J usage is TRBJ1-6; no reliable D call. The CDR3 covers 14 residues. V was trimmed by 2 bases and J by 8 bases, leaving 13 bases between them. The germline CDR1 and CDR2 sequences are GTSNPN and SVGIG (reference sequence). The CDR3 loop reads CAWSPGQDYSPLHF. CDR3 DNA sequence: TGTGCCTGGAGTCCCGGGCAGGATTATTCACCCCTCCACTTT.

This clone showed up just a few times. The J gene is TRBJ1-3, the V gene TRBV19; TRBD1 matches at 7 bases. V lost 5 bases, J lost 2 bases, and 9 bases stayed unmatched. Germline CDR1 is LNHDA and CDR2 is SQIVND (reference sequence). The CDR3 sequence is 16 residues long. The DNA for the CDR3 is TGTGCCAGTAGTGTACCACAGGGGTACACTGGAAACACCATATATTTT. It specifies CASSVPQGYTGNTIYF.

This clone was picked up one time. The chain combines TRBV15 with TRBJ1-2; 7 nucleotides line up with TRBD1. This CDR3 is 17 amino acids long. The ends lost 0 bases at V and 1 base at J; junction bases unmatched: 8. Germline CDR1 LNHNV, CDR2 YYDKDF (reference sequence). In DNA, the CDR3 is TGTGCCACCAGCAGAGATCGAGGGCAGGGGGTTAACTATGGCTACACCTTC. Its translation is CATSRDRGQGVNYGYTF.

The rearrangement uses TRBV30 and TRBJ1-1; D gene uncertain. The CDR3 extends over 15 amino acids. Trimming removed 5 bases at V and 4 bases at J, with 20 bases between. Germline CDR1 and CDR2: GTSNPN and SVGIG (reference sequence). As DNA, the CDR3 is TGTGCCTGGCAGTATGATCCTCAATTTAGCACTGAAGCTTTCTTT. Protein: CAWQYDPQFSTEAFF.

This chain connects TRBV2 to TRBJ2-5, with 7 positions matching TRBD1. The V and J ends lost 1 base and 5 bases, in that order; junction bases with no gene match: 7. Germline assignment: CDR1 SNHLY and CDR2 FYNNEI. The CDR3 is made up of 15 amino acids. Here the CDR3 DNA reads TGTGCCAGCAGTGAAGTGGGCAGGGGGAAGGAGACCCAGTACTTC. Its translation: CASSEVGRGKETQYF.

This rearrangement joins TRBV6-5 to TRBJ2-3, with a weak D call TRBD2 (5 bases). Trimming took off 4 bases at V and 4 bases at J, with 15 bases between the two ends. Germline values: CDR1 MNHEY, CDR2 SVGAGI. The length of the CDR3 is 15 residues. In DNA form, the CDR3 reads TGTGCCAGCAGTTTCGGGGTTCCCTTGGCAGATACGCAGTATTTT. Its translation: CASSFGVPLADTQYF.

The rearrangement joins TRBV19 to TRBJ2-1; 9 bases map to TRBD1. Looked up from germline, CDR1 is LNHDA and CDR2 is SQIVND (reference sequence). The CDR3 contains 16 residues. J was trimmed by 0 bases and V by 4 bases; bases with no gene match: 4. DNA for the CDR3: TGTGCCAGTAGTACCGGACAGGGGAACTCCTACAATGAGCAGTTCTTC. This encodes CASSTGQGNSYNEQFF.

The table lists this clone with a count of one. The rearrangement joins TRBV6-1 to TRBJ1-2; D remains unclear. V was trimmed by 5 bases and J by 5 bases, leaving 6 bases between them. CDR1 and CDR2 from the germline V gene are MNHNS and SASEGT. The CDR3 is made up of 11 amino acids. CDR3 coding DNA: TGTGCCAGCAGTCCCCGATATGGCTACACCTTC. This encodes CASSPRYGYTF.